This TCR beta chain was captured in a study of blood T cell repertoires in COVID-19. Background on the study: There were acute and convalescent COVID-19 samples, and they came from the United States, Italy and Spain.

The count of this clone is one. Germline lookup yields CDR1 LNHDA and CDR2 SQIVND (reference sequence). This CDR3 region has 14 residues. V lost 6 bases, J lost 6 bases, and 15 bases lay in between. In the study's own analysis: Nucleated cell counts were estimated from reference gene primer amplification. Method: immunoSEQ multiplex PCR; TCRdb's copy keeps in-frame clones and lacks some. From that table come the V and J calls and clone size; the DNA was used to work out D and trimming. The table shows roughly 190,000 clones, with roughly 80% occurring only once. The sequence derives from a woman between 40 and 50 years old with acute or convalescent COVID-19. V usage is TRBV19 and J usage is TRBJ1-5; no definite D call. Sequencing was performed on peripheral blood. The DNA of the CDR3 is TGTGCCAGTAGCCCCAGAGCGCGTAGTCAGCCCCAGCATTTT. Amino acid sequence: CASSPRARSQPQHF.